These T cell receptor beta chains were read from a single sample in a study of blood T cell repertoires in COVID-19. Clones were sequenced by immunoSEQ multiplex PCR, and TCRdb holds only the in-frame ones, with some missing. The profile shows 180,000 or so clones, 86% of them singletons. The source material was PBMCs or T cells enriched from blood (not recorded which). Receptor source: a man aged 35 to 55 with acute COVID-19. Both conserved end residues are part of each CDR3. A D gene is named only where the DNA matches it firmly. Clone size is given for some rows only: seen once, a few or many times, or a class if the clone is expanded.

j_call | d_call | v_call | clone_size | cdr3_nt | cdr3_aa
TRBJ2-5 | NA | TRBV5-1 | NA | TGCGCCAGCAGCGGCGGGCAAGAGACCCAGTACTTC | CASSGGQETQYF
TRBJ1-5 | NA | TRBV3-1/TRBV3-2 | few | TGTGCCAGCAGCCACAGGGATCAGCCCCAGCATTTT | CASSHRDQPQHF
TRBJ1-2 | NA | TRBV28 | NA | TGTGCCAGCAGGCGTCCGAACCTTAACTATGGCTACACCTTC | CASRRPNLNYGYTF
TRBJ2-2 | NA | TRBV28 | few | TGTGCCAGCACCCCTCGGGGGTGGGCCGGGGAGCTGTTTTTT | CASTPRGWAGELFF
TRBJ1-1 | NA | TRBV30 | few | TGTGCCTGGAGTGTCTCGGGAGTGAACACTGAAGCTTTCTTT | CAWSVSGVNTEAFF
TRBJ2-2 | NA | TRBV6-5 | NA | TGTGCCAGCAGTTACTCACGGGATGGCGGGGAGCTGTTTTTT | CASSYSRDGGELFF
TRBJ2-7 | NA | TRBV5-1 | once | TGCGCCAGCAGCTCCTCCCTTAGCGGACAAGCCTACGAGCAGTACTTC | CASSSSLSGQAYEQYF
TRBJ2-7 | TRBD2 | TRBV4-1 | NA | TGCGCCAGCAGCCAAGATAGTAGGACTAGCGGGAGGGCGTTCTCCTACGAGCAGTACTTC | CASSQDSRTSGRAFSYEQYF
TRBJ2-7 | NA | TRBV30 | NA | TGTGCCTGGGCACGCGGGGAATCGAGGGAGCAGTACTTC | CAWARGESREQYF
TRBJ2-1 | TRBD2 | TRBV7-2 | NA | TGTGCCAGCAGCTTACTAGCGGGAGATAAGAATGAGCAGTTCTTC | CASSLLAGDKNEQFF
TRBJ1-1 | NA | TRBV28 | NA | TGTGCCAGCAGTTCCCCACTACATTTAAACACTGAAGCTTTCTTT | CASSSPLHLNTEAFF
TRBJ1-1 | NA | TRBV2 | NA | TGTGCCAGCACCGCCCAACTAGAGAAATCTGAAGCTTTCTTT | CASTAQLEKSEAFF
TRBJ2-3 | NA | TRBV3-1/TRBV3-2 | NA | TGTGCCAGCAGCCAAGGTTCGGGAGATACGCAGTATTTT | CASSQGSGDTQYF
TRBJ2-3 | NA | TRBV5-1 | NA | TGCGCCAGCAGCTTGGCCGGCCTCAGGGAAGATACGCAGTATTTT | CASSLAGLREDTQYF
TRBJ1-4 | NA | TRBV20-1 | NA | TGCAGTGCTAGTTCTAATAATGAAAAACTGTTTTTT | CSASSNNEKLFF
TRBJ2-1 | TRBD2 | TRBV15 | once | TGTGCCACCGTAGAGGGTGCCTCTAAGCGGGAGGGCCCTCCTAATGAGCAGTTCTTC | CATVEGASKREGPPNEQFF
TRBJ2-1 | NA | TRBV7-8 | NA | TGTGCCAGCAGCTTACAGGCGCACAATGAGCAGTTCTTC | CASSLQAHNEQFF
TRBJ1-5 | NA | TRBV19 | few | TGTGCCAGTAGTCTACTTCGAGGAGGGTTTAGCAATCAGCCCCAGCATTTT | CASSLLRGGFSNQPQHF
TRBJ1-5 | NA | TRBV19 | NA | TGTGCCAGTAGTATCTATGGACTCGGCGGTCAGCCCCAGCATTTT | CASSIYGLGGQPQHF
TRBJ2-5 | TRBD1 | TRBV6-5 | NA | TGTGCCAGCAGTTACGGACAGGGGTTAGGAGAGACCCAGTACTTC | CASSYGQGLGETQYF
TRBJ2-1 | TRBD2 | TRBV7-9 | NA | TGTGCCAGCAGCTTGGGACTAACGGGAGGGTATGAGCAGTTCTTC | CASSLGLTGGYEQFF
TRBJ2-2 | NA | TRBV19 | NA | TGTGCCAGTAGTCTGACTGCTTACACCGGGGAGCTGTTTTTT | CASSLTAYTGELFF
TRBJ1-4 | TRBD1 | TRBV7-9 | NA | TGTGCCAGCAGCTCTACAGGGGGCATCGGTAATGAAAAACTGTTTTTT | CASSSTGGIGNEKLFF
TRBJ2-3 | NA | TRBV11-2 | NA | TGTGCCAGCAGCTCCCAAGATACGCAGTATTTT | CASSSQDTQYF
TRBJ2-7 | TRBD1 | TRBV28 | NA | TGTGCCAGCAGTGCACAGGGGCCCGTCGGGGAGCAGTACTTC | CASSAQGPVGEQYF
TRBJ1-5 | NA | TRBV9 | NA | TGTGCCAGCAGCCCCTTTTCGGGGCAGCCCCAGCATTTT | CASSPFSGQPQHF
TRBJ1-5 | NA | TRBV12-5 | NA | TGTGCTAGTGGTATATATAGCAATCAGCCCCAGCATTTT | CASGIYSNQPQHF
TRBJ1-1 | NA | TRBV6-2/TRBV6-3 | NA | TGTGCCAGCAGTTATGAGGGGAAAGGCTTTGAGGGAGGTGAAGCTTTCTTT | CASSYEGKGFEGGEAFF
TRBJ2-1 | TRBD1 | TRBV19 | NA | TGTGCCACTGCGGGGAGGACAGGGGGTTACAATGAGCAGTTCTTC | CATAGRTGGYNEQFF
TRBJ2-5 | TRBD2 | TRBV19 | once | TGTGCCAGATCATCCCCGCGGGAGCACCTCGGTGAGACCCAGTACTTC | CARSSPREHLGETQYF
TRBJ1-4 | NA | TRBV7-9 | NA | TGTGCCAGCAGCTTCGTTCAGGGCGCGCGGGAAAAACTGTTTTTT | CASSFVQGAREKLFF
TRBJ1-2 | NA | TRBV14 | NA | TGTGCCAGCAGCCTGGCGGGGGTTGGCTATGGCTACACCTTC | CASSLAGVGYGYTF
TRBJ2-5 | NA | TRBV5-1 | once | TGCGCCAGCAGCTGGGGGCCGGGTGCCCAAGAGACCCAGTACTTC | CASSWGPGAQETQYF
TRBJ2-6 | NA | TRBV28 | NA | TGTGCCAGCAGGGTCCGGGGGTCTGGGGCCAACGTCCTGACTTTC | CASRVRGSGANVLTF
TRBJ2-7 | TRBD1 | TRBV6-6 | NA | TGTGCCAGCAGTTACTCTCCGGGACAGGGCTACGAGCAGTACTTC | CASSYSPGQGYEQYF
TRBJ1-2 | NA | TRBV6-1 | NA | TGTGCCAGCAGTGAAGGCGGGGGGGATGATGGCTACACCTTC | CASSEGGGDDGYTF
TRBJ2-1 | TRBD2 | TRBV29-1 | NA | TGCAGCGTTGTTTCCCTAGCGGGAGATCGGATCCTCAGGAATGAGCAGTTCTTC | CSVVSLAGDRILRNEQFF
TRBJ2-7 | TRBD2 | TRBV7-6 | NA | TGTGCCAGCAGCCTGAATAGCGGGACAACCTACGAGCAGTACTTC | CASSLNSGTTYEQYF
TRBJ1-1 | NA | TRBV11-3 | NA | TGTGCCAGCAGCTTAGACAGAGGAGGGACTGAAGCTTTCTTT | CASSLDRGGTEAFF
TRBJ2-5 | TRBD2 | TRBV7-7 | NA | TGTGCCAGCAGCTTGTCAGCTAGCGGGAGAGATCGAGAGACCCAGTACTTC | CASSLSASGRDRETQYF
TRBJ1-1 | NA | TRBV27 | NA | TGTGCCAGCAGGTGGGGCGGTGGGGGGACTGAAGCTTTCTTT | CASRWGGGGTEAFF
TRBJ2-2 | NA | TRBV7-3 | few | TGTGCCAGCAGTATTGCGGCAAACACCGGGGAGCTGTTTTTT | CASSIAANTGELFF
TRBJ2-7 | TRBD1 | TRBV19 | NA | TGTGCCAGTAGTAGAGCCCCCAGGGGGCGTGAGAGGGGCGAGCAGTACTTC | CASSRAPRGRERGEQYF
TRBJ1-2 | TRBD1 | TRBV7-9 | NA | TGTGCCAGCAGCTCATTCAGGGGGGCGGGCTATGGCTACACCTTC | CASSSFRGAGYGYTF
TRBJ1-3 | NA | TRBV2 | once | TGTGCCAGGTCGAAGACTCAGGGAACTGGAAACACCATATATTTT | CARSKTQGTGNTIYF
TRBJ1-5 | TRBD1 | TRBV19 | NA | TGTGCCAGTAGGGCCTCGACAGGGCGAAATCAGCCCCAGCATTTT | CASRASTGRNQPQHF
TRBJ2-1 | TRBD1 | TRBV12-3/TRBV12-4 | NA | TGTGCCAGCAGGACGACAGGGCGTGATGAGCAGTTCTTC | CASRTTGRDEQFF
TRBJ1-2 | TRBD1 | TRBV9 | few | TGTGCCAGCAGCGGATGGACAGGGAGGCAGAACTATGGCTACACCTTC | CASSGWTGRQNYGYTF
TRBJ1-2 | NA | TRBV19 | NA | TGTGCCAGTACCTCTACAGGGAACTATGGCTACACCTTC | CASTSTGNYGYTF
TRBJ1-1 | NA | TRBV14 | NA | TGTGCCAGCAGCCAAGTCGGTATTCGAGGCACTGAAGCTTTCTTT | CASSQVGIRGTEAFF
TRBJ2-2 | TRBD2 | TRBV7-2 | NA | TGTGCCAGCAGCTTAGCGCCACTAGCGGGGAACACCGGGGAGCTGTTTTTT | CASSLAPLAGNTGELFF
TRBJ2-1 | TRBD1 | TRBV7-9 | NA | TGTGCCAGCAGCCGAACCGGGACAGGGGTCGGTGAGCAGTTCTTC | CASSRTGTGVGEQFF
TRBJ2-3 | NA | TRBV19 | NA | TGTGCCACTTCCGGGCCTCGAGGAGGAGGCAATACGCAGTATTTT | CATSGPRGGGNTQYF
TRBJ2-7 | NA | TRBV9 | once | TGTGCCAGCAGCCCCCGTACGGGACTGGGCGAGCAGTACTTC | CASSPRTGLGEQYF